This TCR beta chain was observed in a study of shared clonotypes between healthy human individuals (dated by TCRdb to about 2020). For the wider study: A few men and a couple of women, aged 18 to 49 years, made up the cohort. For each donor, three plates each were used for CD4 naive and CD4 memory, two plates were used for CD8 naive, and one plate was used for CD8 memory. The study deeply sequenced blood TCR repertoires of five healthy adults to estimate repertoire size and the extent of clonotype sharing between individuals. Libraries were prepared and TCR repertoires were sequenced by different laboratories using diverse techniques, in order to increase sequencing depth and limit assay-specific biases. Between about 0.8 and 9 billion PBMCs per donor were obtained by leukapheresis. General study outcomes and caveats: Incomplete sequencing was indicated by rarefaction of sorted-subset datasets, despite the large sequencing depth. Sampling was limited to blood, and TCR repertoires in tissue likely differ from TCR repertoires in blood. Clonotypes shared by all four sorted-subset donors showed higher generation probabilities than non-shared clonotypes. Across four donors, 4.5% to 6.5% of naive CD4, 3% to 4% of naive CD8, under 2.5% of memory CD4, and 0.3% to 0.45% of memory CD8 clonotypes were shared. The small number of donors limited the genetic and exposure-history diversity represented. Pairwise subsampling indicated that sequencing depth was expected to affect the degree of clonotype sharing among donors. Naive subsets generally had larger estimated clonotype richness than memory subsets.

As to this clone: Its antigen remains undetermined. No much larger clonotype is one base removed from it; base qualities were not supplied.

CDR1 and CDR2, per the germline V gene (reference sequence), are LNHNV and YYDKDF. V drops 1 base and J drops 1 base, leaving 17 bases in between. The CDR3 numbers 18 residues from cysteine through phenylalanine. Kept here is only the CDR3 DNA, which spans 54 bases and is read in frame from base 1. CD8 naive samples consisted of CD45RO-negative cells that were positively selected for CCR7, yielding a CD45RA+CCR7+ population without TemRA cells. The donors were healthy, HIV-negative adults with no recently reported acute infections or vaccinations. Every donor was a Caucasian adult residing in Nashville, Tennessee, USA. Blood was obtained by leukapheresis, after which PBMCs were separated by Ficoll-Histopaque density gradient centrifugation and cryopreserved in liquid nitrogen vapor phase. Analytical flow cytometry was used to check the purity and quantity of each magnetically sorted T cell population. Each sorted fraction had its genomic DNA isolated and then quantified by UV absorbance on a Nanodrop 2000c.

Using the deep immunoSEQ assay, multiplex PCR amplified TCR CDR3 regions from genomic DNA. For each cell subset, the extracted genomic DNA was distributed evenly across all wells of several immunoSEQ 96-well plates, and each plate served as one replicate. For sorted subsets, around 0.2 ug genomic DNA, equal to about 30,000 T cell genomes, was loaded into each replicate PCR. Purified libraries were measured with a Qubit 3.0 fluorometer, size-checked on a Bioanalyzer 2100, and measured again with the KAPA Library Quantification kit. Every immunoSEQ 96-well plate was sequenced on a separate single-read 150-cycle Illumina NextSeq 550 flow cell. Per the authors' processing: Because the immunoSEQ output held only junctional sequences and lacked quality scores, the filtering could not match the filtering applied to full-length reads. Sequences were annotated with PyIR, a Python wrapper for IgBLAST v1.9, using IMGT germline references to assign V/J genes and CDR3. Reads were removed for weak V/J assignments (E-value above 1e-6), missing CDR3, stop codons, out-of-frame junctions, or ambiguous translated residues. V3J clonotypes were defined by identical inferred V gene, J gene, and CDR3 amino acid sequence. The percentage overlap between two repertoires was calculated by dividing the number of shared unique clonotypes by the size of the smaller repertoire. RTK rarefaction, the Chao1 estimator, and Recon v2.1 estimates of unobserved clonotypes were used to assess repertoire richness. For all TCRbeta clonotypes obtained by the gDNA method from a few donors, generation probabilities were computed with OLGA. The table comes from immuneACCESS by way of TCRdb, which keeps in-frame sequences with V and J called. Part of the clones is missing from these tables; in studies checked, under half for an unresolved V gene and the rest for unknown reasons. For V, J and clone size, that table is used; D and trimming come from the DNA. For this sample there are about 2.1 million clones; 80% to 95% appear just once. Around 1.7% of the sample comes from the top ten.

The sample was naive CD8+ T cells from PBMCs. Interpreted using the paper, the cell subset or site label stands for: CD45RA+CCR7+. The rearranged chain carries TRBV15 and TRBJ1-3; the best D guess is TRBD1, with 5 bases matching. The sequence derives from a man aged 18-30 years in good health. Some clones in this sample may be carry-over from other donors' samples. The sequenced DNA: TGTGCCACCAGCAGAGGGAGAAGGGGAGAAGGGTCTGGAAACACCATATATTTT. This gives the protein CATSRGRRGEGSGNTIYF.